A selection of T cell receptor beta chains follows, all from one sample in a study of human T cells and chemical hapten exposure. TCRdb processed the RACE reads anew with MiXCR; each CDR3 protein has one entry. This table has 200,000 to 300,000 distinct CDR3 sequences, about 9% appearing once. Sequencing was performed on whole blood, taken in connection with sensitization to the hapten diphenylcyclopropenone (DPC). These receptors all stem from a woman in her thirties or forties with alopecia areata. Some clones in this sample may be carry-over from other donors' samples. Each CDR3 is given with its conserved first and last residue. Each record gives: V gene, D gene, J gene, clone size, CDR3 protein, CDR3 DNA. A D gene is named only where the DNA matches it firmly. Only part of the rows carry a size: once, few, many, or a class if the clone is expanded.

V: TRBV29-1
D: TRBD2
J: TRBJ2-7
size: few
CDR3: CSVEGLREPPYEQYF
DNA: TGCAGCGTTGAAGGATTGCGGGAGCCCCCCTACGAGCAGTACTTC

V: TRBV12-3/TRBV12-4
D: .
J: TRBJ1-1
size: .
CDR3: CASSFGGAGTEAFF
DNA: TGTGCCAGCAGTTTCGGGGGGGCGGGCACTGAAGCTTTCTTT

V: TRBV6-2/TRBV6-3
D: TRBD2
J: TRBJ2-1
size: many
CDR3: CASRKGTSGRNEQFF
DNA: TGTGCCAGCAGGAAAGGGACTAGCGGGAGGAATGAGCAGTTCTTC

V: TRBV29-1
D: .
J: TRBJ1-3
size: many
CDR3: CSVRTSSGNTIYF
DNA: TGCAGCGTTAGGACAAGTTCAGGAAACACCATATATTTT

V: TRBV20-1
D: TRBD2
J: TRBJ2-1
size: .
CDR3: CSAPVAGGFPEQFF
DNA: TGCAGTGCTCCCGTAGCGGGAGGGTTCCCTGAGCAGTTCTTC

V: TRBV28
D: TRBD2
J: TRBJ2-3
size: many
CDR3: CATSGGGRPPLNTQYF
DNA: TGTGCCACCTCGGGTGGCGGGAGACCTCCTTTAAATACGCAGTATTTT

V: TRBV6-5
D: TRBD1
J: TRBJ1-2
size: .
CDR3: CASSYLHRGYGYTF
DNA: TGTGCCAGCAGTTATCTCCACAGGGGCTATGGCTACACCTTC

V: TRBV7-2
D: .
J: TRBJ1-2
size: few
CDR3: CASSPDPTDGYTF
DNA: TGTGCCAGCAGCCCAGACCCTACCGATGGCTACACCTTC

V: TRBV5-1
D: .
J: TRBJ2-7
size: few
CDR3: CASSLTSSPYEQYF
DNA: TGCGCCAGCAGCTTGACTAGCTCCCCCTACGAGCAGTACTTC

V: TRBV7-2
D: TRBD1
J: TRBJ1-1
size: few
CDR3: CASRLDRGNTEAFF
DNA: TGTGCCAGCAGGCTGGACAGGGGGAACACTGAAGCTTTCTTT

V: TRBV29-1
D: .
J: TRBJ2-2
size: few
CDR3: CSVKQTANTGELFF
DNA: TGCAGCGTTAAGCAAACAGCGAACACCGGGGAGCTGTTTTTT

V: TRBV7-9
D: .
J: TRBJ2-1
size: few
CDR3: CASSPAAGPYNEQFF
DNA: TGTGCCAGCAGCCCCGCCGCGGGACCATACAATGAGCAGTTCTTC

V: TRBV27
D: .
J: TRBJ1-5
size: many
CDR3: CASSLGSGNQPQHF
DNA: TGTGCCAGCAGTTTAGGGTCAGGGAATCAGCCCCAGCATTTT

V: TRBV12-3/TRBV12-4
D: .
J: TRBJ2-7
size: many
CDR3: CASTLQGYEQYF
DNA: TGTGCCAGCACCCTACAGGGATACGAGCAGTACTTC

V: TRBV29-1
D: .
J: TRBJ2-7
size: few
CDR3: CSVVWFTNEQYF
DNA: TGCAGCGTTGTCTGGTTTACGAACGAGCAGTACTTC

V: TRBV6-5
D: .
J: TRBJ2-1
size: few
CDR3: CASSKPQGRNEQFF
DNA: TGTGCCAGCAGTAAACCGCAGGGGCGCAATGAGCAGTTCTTC

V: TRBV5-1
D: .
J: TRBJ2-1
size: .
CDR3: CASSTGPYNEQFF
DNA: TGCGCCAGCTCAACAGGACCTTACAATGAGCAGTTCTTC

V: TRBV9
D: .
J: TRBJ2-2
size: few
CDR3: CASSVPSANTGELFF
DNA: TGTGCCAGCAGCGTACCCAGCGCGAACACCGGGGAGCTGTTTTTT

V: TRBV11-1
D: .
J: TRBJ1-1
size: .
CDR3: CASSLASGPGTEAFF
DNA: TGTGCCAGCAGCTTAGCGTCCGGGCCGGGCACTGAAGCTTTCTTT

V: TRBV3-1
D: .
J: TRBJ2-1
size: many
CDR3: CASSRPGTPGTYNEQFF
DNA: TGTGCCAGCAGCCGCCCGGGGACCCCCGGAACCTACAATGAGCAGTTCTTC

V: TRBV5-1
D: TRBD2
J: TRBJ2-5
size: .
CDR3: CASSELAGVETQYF
DNA: TGCGCCAGCAGCGAGCTAGCGGGAGTGGAGACCCAGTACTTC

V: TRBV6-2/TRBV6-3
D: TRBD2
J: TRBJ2-3
size: few
CDR3: CASRPSGRATDTQYF
DNA: TGTGCCAGCAGACCAAGCGGGAGGGCCACAGATACGCAGTATTTT

V: TRBV10-3
D: TRBD1
J: TRBJ2-3
size: few
CDR3: CAISGQGGTDTQYF
DNA: TGTGCCATCAGTGGACAGGGGGGCACAGATACGCAGTATTTT

V: TRBV10-3
D: .
J: TRBJ1-5
size: .
CDR3: CAINGAANQPQHF
DNA: TGTGCCATCAACGGGGCAGCGAATCAGCCCCAGCATTTT

V: TRBV9
D: .
J: TRBJ1-6
size: .
CDR3: CASSAPAGIGKNSPLHF
DNA: TGTGCCAGCAGCGCTCCCGCGGGGATAGGGAAGAATTCACCCCTCCACTTT